This T cell receptor beta chain was identified in a study of CD8 T cells in ankylosing spondylitis. As to this clonotype: Its matching antigen is unknown.

Each CDR3 protein gets one entry after TCRdb re-called the 5' RACE reads with MiXCR. The data hold approximately 250,000 distinct CDR3 sequences, with over 9.5% observed a single time. This CDR3 contains 20 residues. The V gene's germline CDR1 is MNHEY and CDR2 SMNVEV (reference sequence). V shed 2 bases, J shed 6 bases, and the junction held 17 bases outside the gene matches. General study results and limits: Researchers reportedly found disease-linked clones significantly enriched in matched ankylosing spondylitis synovial fluid.

This rearrangement joins TRBV27 to TRBJ2-2, with 11 bases identical to TRBD2. The sample taken for sequencing was blood, either unsorted or a sorted T cell fraction (not recorded which). This receptor was obtained from a male donor with ankylosing spondylitis or in good health (not recorded which). The CDR3: CASSLITSGRVESGSGELFF. The DNA of the CDR3 is TGTGCCAGCAGTTTAATTACTAGCGGGAGAGTTGAGTCGGGATCCGGGGAGCTGTTTTTT.